The clone carrying this TCR beta chain was found a few times. Antigen specificity is unknown. Unique molecular identifiers were linked by the library to individual cDNA molecules. Each CDR3 protein is one row after TCRdb ran MiXCR on the RACE reads. The sample shows roughly 100,000 distinct CDR3 sequences, about 8.6% of them seen only once. Specified time point: healthy volunteer bleed at 2 weeks. Unfractionated whole blood was the source of the extracted total RNA. The sample comes from a study of human T cells and chemical hapten exposure. Findings and caveats of the study: DPC sensitization produced no change in TCRs with frequency above 1 in 1000.

In germline, CDR1 is MNHEY, CDR2 SMNVEV (reference sequence). The CDR3 runs 17 residues. V was shortened by 5 bases and J by 2 bases, with 22 bases between the two germline ends. The sequenced sample consisted of whole blood. The chain employs TRBV27 and TRBJ2-7; D is uncertain. The TCR comes from a female donor in good health. Some clones in this sample may be carry-over from other donors' samples. The CDR3 DNA is TGTGCCAGCAGTCCTGCGCAATGGGTTTTTGCGACCTACGAGCAGTACTTC. Translating gives CASSPAQWVFATYEQYF.